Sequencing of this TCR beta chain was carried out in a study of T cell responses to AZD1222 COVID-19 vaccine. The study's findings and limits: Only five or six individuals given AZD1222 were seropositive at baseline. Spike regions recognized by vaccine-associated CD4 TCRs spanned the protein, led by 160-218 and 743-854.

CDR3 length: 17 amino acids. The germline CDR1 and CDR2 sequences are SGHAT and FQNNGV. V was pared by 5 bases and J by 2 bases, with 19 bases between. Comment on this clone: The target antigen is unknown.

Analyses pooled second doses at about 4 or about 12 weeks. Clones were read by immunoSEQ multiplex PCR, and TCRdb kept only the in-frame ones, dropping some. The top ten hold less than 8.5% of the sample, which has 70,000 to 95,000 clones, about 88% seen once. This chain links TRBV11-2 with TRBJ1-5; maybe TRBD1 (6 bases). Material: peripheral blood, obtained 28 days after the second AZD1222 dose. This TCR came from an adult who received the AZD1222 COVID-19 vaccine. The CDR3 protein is CASSPFPGGRGNQPQHF. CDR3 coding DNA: TGTGCCAGCAGCCCTTTCCCCGGGGGCCGTGGCAATCAGCCCCAGCATTTT.